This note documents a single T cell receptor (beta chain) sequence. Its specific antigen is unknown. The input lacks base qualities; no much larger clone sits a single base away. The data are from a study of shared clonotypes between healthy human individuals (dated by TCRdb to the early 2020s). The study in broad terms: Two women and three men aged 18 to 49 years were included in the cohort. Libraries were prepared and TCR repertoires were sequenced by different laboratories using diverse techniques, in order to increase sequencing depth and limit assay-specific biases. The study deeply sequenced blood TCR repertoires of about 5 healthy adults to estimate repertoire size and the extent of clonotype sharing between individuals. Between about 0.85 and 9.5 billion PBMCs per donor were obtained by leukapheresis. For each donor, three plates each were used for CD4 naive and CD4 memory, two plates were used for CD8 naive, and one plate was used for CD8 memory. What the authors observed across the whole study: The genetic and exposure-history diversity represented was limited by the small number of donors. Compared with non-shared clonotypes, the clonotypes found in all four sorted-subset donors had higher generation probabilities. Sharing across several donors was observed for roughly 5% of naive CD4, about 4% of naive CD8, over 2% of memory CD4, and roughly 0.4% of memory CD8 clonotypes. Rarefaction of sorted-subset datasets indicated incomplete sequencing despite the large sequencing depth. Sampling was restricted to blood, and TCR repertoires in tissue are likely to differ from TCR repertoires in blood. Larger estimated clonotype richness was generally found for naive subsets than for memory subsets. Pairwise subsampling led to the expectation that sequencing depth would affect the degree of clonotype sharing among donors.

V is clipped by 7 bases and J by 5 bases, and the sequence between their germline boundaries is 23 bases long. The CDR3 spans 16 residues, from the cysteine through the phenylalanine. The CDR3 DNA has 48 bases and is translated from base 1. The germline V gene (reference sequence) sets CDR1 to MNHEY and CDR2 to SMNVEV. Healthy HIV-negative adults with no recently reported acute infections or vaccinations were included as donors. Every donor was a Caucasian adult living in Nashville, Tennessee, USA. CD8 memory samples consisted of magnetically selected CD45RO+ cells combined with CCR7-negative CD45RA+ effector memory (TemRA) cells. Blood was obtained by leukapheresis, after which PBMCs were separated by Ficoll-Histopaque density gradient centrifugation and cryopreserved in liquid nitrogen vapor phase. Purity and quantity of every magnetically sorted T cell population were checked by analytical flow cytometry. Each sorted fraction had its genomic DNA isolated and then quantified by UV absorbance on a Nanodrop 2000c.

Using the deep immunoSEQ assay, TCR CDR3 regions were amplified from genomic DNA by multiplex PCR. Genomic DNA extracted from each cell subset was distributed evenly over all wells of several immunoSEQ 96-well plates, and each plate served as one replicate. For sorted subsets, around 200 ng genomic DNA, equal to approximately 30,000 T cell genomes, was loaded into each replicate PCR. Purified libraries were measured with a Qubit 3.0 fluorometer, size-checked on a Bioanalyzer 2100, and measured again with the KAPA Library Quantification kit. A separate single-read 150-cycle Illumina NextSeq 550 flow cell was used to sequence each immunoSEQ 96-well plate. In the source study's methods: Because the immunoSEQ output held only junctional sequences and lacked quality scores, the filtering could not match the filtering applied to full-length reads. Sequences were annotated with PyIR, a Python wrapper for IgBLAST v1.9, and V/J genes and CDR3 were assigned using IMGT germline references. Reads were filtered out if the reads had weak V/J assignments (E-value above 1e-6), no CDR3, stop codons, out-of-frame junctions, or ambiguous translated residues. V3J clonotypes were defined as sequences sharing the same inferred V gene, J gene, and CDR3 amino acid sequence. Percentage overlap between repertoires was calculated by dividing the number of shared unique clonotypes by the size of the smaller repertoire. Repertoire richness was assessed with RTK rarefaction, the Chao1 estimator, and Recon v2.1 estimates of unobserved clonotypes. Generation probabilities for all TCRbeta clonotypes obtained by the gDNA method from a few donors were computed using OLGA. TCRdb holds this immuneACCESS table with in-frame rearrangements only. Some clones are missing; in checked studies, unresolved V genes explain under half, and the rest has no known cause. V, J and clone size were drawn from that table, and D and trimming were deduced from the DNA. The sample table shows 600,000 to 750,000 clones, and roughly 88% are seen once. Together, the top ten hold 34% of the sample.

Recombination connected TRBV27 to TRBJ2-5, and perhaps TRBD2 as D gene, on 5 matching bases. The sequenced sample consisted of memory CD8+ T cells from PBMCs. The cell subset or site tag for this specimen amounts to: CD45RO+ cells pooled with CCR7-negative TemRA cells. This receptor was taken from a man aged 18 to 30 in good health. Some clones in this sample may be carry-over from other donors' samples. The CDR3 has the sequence CASTPLAAISGETQYF. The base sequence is TGTGCCAGCACCCCCCTAGCCGCAATCTCCGGGGAGACCCAGTACTTC.